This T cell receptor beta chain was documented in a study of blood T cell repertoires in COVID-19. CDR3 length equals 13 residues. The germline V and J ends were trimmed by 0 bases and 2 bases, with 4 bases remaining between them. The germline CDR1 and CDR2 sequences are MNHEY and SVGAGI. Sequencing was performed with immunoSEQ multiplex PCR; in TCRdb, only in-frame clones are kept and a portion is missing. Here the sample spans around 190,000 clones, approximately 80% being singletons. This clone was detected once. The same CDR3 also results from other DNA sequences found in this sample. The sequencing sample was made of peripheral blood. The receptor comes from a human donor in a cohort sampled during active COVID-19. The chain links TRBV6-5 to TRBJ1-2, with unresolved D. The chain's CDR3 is CASSYSANYGYTF. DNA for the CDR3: TGTGCCAGCAGTTACTCAGCCAACTATGGCTACACCTTC.